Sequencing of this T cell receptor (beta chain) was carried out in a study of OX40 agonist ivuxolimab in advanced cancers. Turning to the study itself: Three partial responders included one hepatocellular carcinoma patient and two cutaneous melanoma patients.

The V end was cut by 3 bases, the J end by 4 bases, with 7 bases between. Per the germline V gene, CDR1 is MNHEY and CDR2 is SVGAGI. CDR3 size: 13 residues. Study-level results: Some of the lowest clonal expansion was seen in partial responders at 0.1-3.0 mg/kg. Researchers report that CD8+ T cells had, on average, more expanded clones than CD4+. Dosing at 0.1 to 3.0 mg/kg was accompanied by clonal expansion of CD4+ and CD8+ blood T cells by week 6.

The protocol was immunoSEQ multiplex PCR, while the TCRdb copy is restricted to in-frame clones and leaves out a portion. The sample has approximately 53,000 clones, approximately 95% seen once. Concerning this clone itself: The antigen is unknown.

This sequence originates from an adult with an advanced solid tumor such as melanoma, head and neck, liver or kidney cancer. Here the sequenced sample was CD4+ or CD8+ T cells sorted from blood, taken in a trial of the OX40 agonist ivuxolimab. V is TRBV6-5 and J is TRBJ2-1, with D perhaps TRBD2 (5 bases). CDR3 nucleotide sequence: TGTGCCAGCAGTTATTCGGGGTACAATGAGCAGTTCTTC. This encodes CASSYSGYNEQFF.